These T cell receptor beta chains were read from a single sample in a study of blood T cell repertoires in COVID-19. Here immunoSEQ multiplex PCR was the method, and the copy in TCRdb shows in-frame clones only, minus some. This repertoire shows some 110,000 clones, roughly 82% found once; its top ten account for about 5.7%. Sequenced material: peripheral blood. The origin of the receptors is a human donor in a cohort sampled during active COVID-19. The CDR3 runs from the conserved cysteine through the conserved F or W. The D gene is left open where the match is weak. The size entry is marked missing in some rows and otherwise reads once, few, many or a size class.

j_call: TRBJ2-5
clone_size: NA
cdr3_length: 15
d_call: TRBD2
v_call: TRBV5-4
cdr3_aa: CASSKLAGEGETQYF
cdr3_nt: TGTGCCAGCAGCAAACTAGCGGGAGAGGGGGAGACCCAGTACTTC

j_call: TRBJ1-6
clone_size: NA
cdr3_length: 15
d_call: NA
v_call: TRBV6-6
cdr3_aa: CASSFRTGIGSPLHF
cdr3_nt: TGTGCCAGCAGTTTTCGAACAGGCATCGGTTCACCCCTCCACTTT

j_call: TRBJ2-2
clone_size: few
cdr3_length: 16
d_call: NA
v_call: TRBV5-8
cdr3_aa: CASSLGDTANTGELFF
cdr3_nt: TGTGCCAGCAGCTTGGGGGACACCGCGAACACCGGGGAGCTGTTTTTT

j_call: TRBJ1-2
clone_size: NA
cdr3_length: 16
d_call: TRBD1
v_call: TRBV4-1
cdr3_aa: CASSQVLQGAWYGYTF
cdr3_nt: TGCGCCAGCAGCCAAGTTTTACAGGGGGCTTGGTATGGCTACACCTTC

j_call: TRBJ1-3
clone_size: once
cdr3_length: 16
d_call: NA
v_call: TRBV5-5
cdr3_aa: CASSSNQLSSGNTIYF
cdr3_nt: TGTGCCAGCAGCTCTAACCAATTAAGCTCTGGAAACACCATATATTTT

j_call: TRBJ1-2
clone_size: NA
cdr3_length: 17
d_call: NA
v_call: TRBV5-5
cdr3_aa: CASSLVSLPVPNYGYTF
cdr3_nt: TGTGCCAGCAGCTTGGTGTCGTTGCCAGTTCCTAACTATGGCTACACCTTC

j_call: TRBJ1-2
clone_size: NA
cdr3_length: 13
d_call: NA
v_call: TRBV9
cdr3_aa: CASSVRQDYGYTF
cdr3_nt: TGTGCCAGCAGCGTAAGGCAGGACTATGGCTACACCTTC

j_call: TRBJ1-1
clone_size: once
cdr3_length: 13
d_call: NA
v_call: TRBV12-3/TRBV12-4
cdr3_aa: CASSGYSTGDAFF
cdr3_nt: TGTGCCAGCAGTGGGTATTCCACAGGTGACGCTTTCTTT

j_call: TRBJ2-1
clone_size: NA
cdr3_length: 14
d_call: TRBD1
v_call: TRBV6-5
cdr3_aa: CASNRDRVSNEQFF
cdr3_nt: TGTGCCAGCAATCGGGACAGAGTATCTAATGAGCAGTTCTTC

j_call: TRBJ2-1
clone_size: NA
cdr3_length: 15
d_call: TRBD1
v_call: TRBV5-4
cdr3_aa: CASSLGGQGETRQFF
cdr3_nt: TGTGCCAGCAGCTTGGGCGGGCAGGGGGAGACTCGGCAGTTCTTC

j_call: TRBJ1-1
clone_size: NA
cdr3_length: 13
d_call: NA
v_call: TRBV2
cdr3_aa: CASRRLMNTEAFF
cdr3_nt: TGTGCCAGCAGGCGCCTGATGAACACTGAAGCTTTCTTT

j_call: TRBJ1-2
clone_size: NA
cdr3_length: 10
d_call: NA
v_call: TRBV10-3
cdr3_aa: CAIGQNGYTF
cdr3_nt: TGTGCCATCGGCCAGAACGGCTACACCTTC

j_call: TRBJ2-1
clone_size: NA
cdr3_length: 14
d_call: TRBD1
v_call: TRBV5-1
cdr3_aa: CASSQQGPYNEQFF
cdr3_nt: TGCGCCAGCAGCCAACAGGGGCCCTACAATGAGCAGTTCTTC

j_call: TRBJ2-3
clone_size: NA
cdr3_length: 14
d_call: TRBD2
v_call: TRBV3-1/TRBV3-2
cdr3_aa: CASSQSGGRDTQYF
cdr3_nt: TGTGCCAGCAGCCAATCGGGAGGGCGGGATACGCAGTATTTT

j_call: TRBJ2-1
clone_size: NA
cdr3_length: 15
d_call: TRBD2
v_call: TRBV29-1
cdr3_aa: CSVSPSGRANNEQFF
cdr3_nt: TGCAGCGTCTCTCCTAGCGGGAGGGCCAACAATGAGCAGTTCTTC

j_call: TRBJ2-1
clone_size: NA
cdr3_length: 14
d_call: TRBD1
v_call: TRBV2
cdr3_aa: CASSYDRADNEQFF
cdr3_nt: TGTGCCAGCAGTTATGACAGGGCCGACAATGAGCAGTTCTTC

j_call: TRBJ1-1
clone_size: NA
cdr3_length: 16
d_call: NA
v_call: TRBV18
cdr3_aa: CASSPSPGTPSTEAFF
cdr3_nt: TGTGCCAGCTCACCCTCTCCTGGGACTCCCTCCACTGAAGCTTTCTTT

j_call: TRBJ2-3
clone_size: NA
cdr3_length: 15
d_call: NA
v_call: TRBV27
cdr3_aa: CASSLIAESTDTQYF
cdr3_nt: TGTGCCAGCAGTTTAATAGCGGAAAGCACAGATACGCAGTATTTT

j_call: TRBJ1-2
clone_size: NA
cdr3_length: 13
d_call: NA
v_call: TRBV12-3/TRBV12-4
cdr3_aa: CASTLRENYGYTF
cdr3_nt: TGTGCCAGCACCCTCCGGGAGAACTATGGCTACACCTTC

j_call: TRBJ2-3
clone_size: NA
cdr3_length: 19
d_call: TRBD1
v_call: TRBV4-3
cdr3_aa: CASSQEFSPGQGFSDTQYF
cdr3_nt: TGCGCCAGCAGCCAAGAGTTCAGTCCGGGACAGGGATTTTCAGATACGCAGTATTTT

j_call: TRBJ2-5
clone_size: NA
cdr3_length: 14
d_call: NA
v_call: TRBV5-4
cdr3_aa: CASSMSRGWETQYF
cdr3_nt: TGTGCCAGCAGCATGAGCAGGGGTTGGGAGACCCAGTACTTC

j_call: TRBJ2-1
clone_size: NA
cdr3_length: 15
d_call: NA
v_call: TRBV11-2
cdr3_aa: CASSLAGRGDNEQFF
cdr3_nt: TGTGCCAGCAGCTTAGCGGGGAGGGGGGACAATGAGCAGTTCTTC

j_call: TRBJ1-2
clone_size: NA
cdr3_length: 13
d_call: NA
v_call: TRBV7-2
cdr3_aa: CASSSGTDYGYTF
cdr3_nt: TGTGCCAGCAGCTCGGGAACCGACTATGGCTACACCTTC

j_call: TRBJ1-2
clone_size: NA
cdr3_length: 15
d_call: TRBD1
v_call: TRBV6-1
cdr3_aa: CASSEGGGADYGYTF
cdr3_nt: TGTGCCAGCAGTGAAGGAGGGGGCGCGGACTATGGCTACACCTTC

j_call: TRBJ2-7
clone_size: NA
cdr3_length: 15
d_call: TRBD1
v_call: TRBV5-1
cdr3_aa: CASSPGQGDSYEQYF
cdr3_nt: TGCGCCAGCAGCCCGGGACAGGGAGACTCCTACGAGCAGTACTTC

j_call: TRBJ1-5
clone_size: NA
cdr3_length: 14
d_call: NA
v_call: TRBV27
cdr3_aa: CASSLAGRVQPQHF
cdr3_nt: TGTGCCAGCAGTTTAGCCGGGAGAGTTCAGCCCCAGCATTTT

j_call: TRBJ1-1
clone_size: NA
cdr3_length: 17
d_call: TRBD1
v_call: TRBV7-2
cdr3_aa: CASSLNLIRTGGFEAFF
cdr3_nt: TGTGCCAGCAGCCTAAACCTAATACGGACAGGGGGATTCGAAGCTTTCTTT

j_call: TRBJ2-7
clone_size: NA
cdr3_length: 16
d_call: TRBD2
v_call: TRBV4-2
cdr3_aa: CASSQEPGLAAYEQYF
cdr3_nt: TGTGCCAGCAGCCAAGAACCGGGACTAGCGGCTTACGAGCAGTACTTC